What follows describes a single TCR beta chain. Original analysis: It was from reference gene primer amplification that nucleated cell counts were estimated. This table comes from immunoSEQ multiplex PCR, and its TCRdb copy is limited to in-frame clones, with some not included. The DNA was the basis for D and trimming; V, J and clone size are from that table. Of over 85,000 clones in the sample, nearly 80% were seen once. These data are taken from a study of blood T cell repertoires in COVID-19. Study as a whole: Sites in the United States, Italy and Spain provided acute and convalescent COVID-19 samples. PBMCs, B-cell-depleted T cells, or T cells provided the cDNA or gDNA that made up the material.

The CDR3 has 15 amino acids. Per germline, CDR1 LGHDT and CDR2 YNNKEL (reference sequence). Unmatched junction bases numbered 5, after V lost 1 base and J lost 4 bases. The sample comprised peripheral blood. The TCR was taken from a woman of 80 years or more with active or convalescent COVID-19. The rearrangement links TRBV3-1 (or the pseudogene TRBV3-2) to TRBJ2-7, with 9 bases aligning to TRBD1. CDR3 sequence: CASSQAPGQGYEQYF. The DNA of the CDR3 is TGTGCCAGCAGCCAAGCCCCCGGACAGGGGTACGAGCAGTACTTC.